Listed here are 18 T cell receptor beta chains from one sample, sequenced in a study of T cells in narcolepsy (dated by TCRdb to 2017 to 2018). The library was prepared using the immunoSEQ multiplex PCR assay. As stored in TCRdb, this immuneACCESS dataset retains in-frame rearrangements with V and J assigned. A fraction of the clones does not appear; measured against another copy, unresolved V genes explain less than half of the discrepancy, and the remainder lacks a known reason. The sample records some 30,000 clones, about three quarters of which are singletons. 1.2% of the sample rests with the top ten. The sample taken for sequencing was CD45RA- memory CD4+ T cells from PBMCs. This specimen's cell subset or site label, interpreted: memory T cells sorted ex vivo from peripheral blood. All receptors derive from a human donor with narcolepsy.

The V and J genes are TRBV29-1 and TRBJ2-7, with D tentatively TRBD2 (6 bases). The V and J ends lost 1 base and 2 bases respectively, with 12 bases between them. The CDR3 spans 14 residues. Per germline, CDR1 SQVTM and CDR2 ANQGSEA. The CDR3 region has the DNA TGCAGCGTTGAAGGGGCGCGGACTACCTACGAGCAGTACTTC. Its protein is CSVEGARTTYEQYF.

The CDR3 is CASSPQEYGYTF. CDR3 nucleotide sequence: TGTGCCAGCAGTCCCCAGGAGTATGGCTACACCTTC. The V call is TRBV6-6, the J call TRBJ1-2; D is undetermined. Germline-derived CDR1 and CDR2 are MNHNY and SVGAGI (reference sequence). V lost 5 bases and J lost 5, with 9 bases in between. The CDR3 runs to 12 residues.

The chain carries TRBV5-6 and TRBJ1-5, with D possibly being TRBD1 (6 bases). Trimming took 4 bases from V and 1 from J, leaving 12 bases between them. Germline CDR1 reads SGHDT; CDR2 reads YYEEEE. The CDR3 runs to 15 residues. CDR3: CASSDGTRSNQPQHF. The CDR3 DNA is TGTGCCAGCAGCGACGGGACAAGGAGCAATCAGCCCCAGCATTTT.

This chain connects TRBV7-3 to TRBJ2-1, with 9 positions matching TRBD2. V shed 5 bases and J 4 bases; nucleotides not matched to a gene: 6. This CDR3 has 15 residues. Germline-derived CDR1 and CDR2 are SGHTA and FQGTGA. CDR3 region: CASSQLAGRYNEQFF. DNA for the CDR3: TGTGCCAGCAGCCAGCTAGCGGGAAGATACAATGAGCAGTTCTTC.

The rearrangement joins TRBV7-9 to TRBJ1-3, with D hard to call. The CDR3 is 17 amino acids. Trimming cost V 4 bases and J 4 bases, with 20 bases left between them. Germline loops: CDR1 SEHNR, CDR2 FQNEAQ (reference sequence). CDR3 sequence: CASSSDTNDLAGNTIYF. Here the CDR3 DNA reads TGTGCCAGCAGCTCCGACACGAACGATTTAGCGGGAAACACCATATATTTT. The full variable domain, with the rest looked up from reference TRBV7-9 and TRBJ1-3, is DTGVSQNPRHKITKRGQNVTFRCDPISEHNRLYWYRQTLGQGPEFLTYFQNEAQLEKSRLLSDRFSAERPKGSFSTLEIQRTEQGDSAMYLCASSSDTNDLAGNTIYFGEGSWLTVV.

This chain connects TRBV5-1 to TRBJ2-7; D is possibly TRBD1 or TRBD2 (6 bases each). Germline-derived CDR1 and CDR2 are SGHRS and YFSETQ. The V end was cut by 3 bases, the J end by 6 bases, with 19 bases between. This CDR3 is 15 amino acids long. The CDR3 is CASSSPGASVGEQYF. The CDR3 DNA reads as TGCGCCAGCAGCTCTCCGGGGGCGTCCGTCGGCGAGCAGTACTTC.

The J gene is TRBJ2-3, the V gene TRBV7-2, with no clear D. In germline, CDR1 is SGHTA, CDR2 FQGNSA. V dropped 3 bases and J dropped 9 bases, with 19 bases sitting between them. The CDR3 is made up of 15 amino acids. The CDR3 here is CASSLAPPTWETQYF. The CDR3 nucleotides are TGTGCCAGCAGCTTGGCCCCCCCAACGTGGGAAACGCAGTATTTT. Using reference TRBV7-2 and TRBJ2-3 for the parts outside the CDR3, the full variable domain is GAGVSQSPSNKVTEKGKDVELRCDPISGHTALYWYRQSLGQGLEFLIYFQGNSAPDKSGLPSDRFSAERTGGSVSTLTIQRTQQEDSAVYLCASSLAPPTWETQYFGPGTRLTVL.

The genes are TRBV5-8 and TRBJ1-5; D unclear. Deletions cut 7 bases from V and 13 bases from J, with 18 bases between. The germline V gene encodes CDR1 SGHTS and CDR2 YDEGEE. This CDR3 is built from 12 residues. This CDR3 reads CASLTLGWAQHF. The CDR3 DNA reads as TGTGCCAGCCTCACCCTCGGGTGGGCTCAGCATTTT.

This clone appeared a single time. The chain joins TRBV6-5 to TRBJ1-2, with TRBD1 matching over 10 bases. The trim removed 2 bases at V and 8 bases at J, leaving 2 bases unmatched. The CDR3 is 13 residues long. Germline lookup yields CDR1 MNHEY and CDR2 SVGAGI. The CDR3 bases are TGTGCCAGCAGTTACCTGACAGGGGGCGGCTACACCTTC. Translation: CASSYLTGGGYTF.

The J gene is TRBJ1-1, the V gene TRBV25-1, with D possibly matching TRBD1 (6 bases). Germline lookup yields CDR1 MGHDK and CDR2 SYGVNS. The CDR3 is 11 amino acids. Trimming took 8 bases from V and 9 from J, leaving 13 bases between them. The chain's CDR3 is CASGGGSQAFF. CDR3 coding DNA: TGTGCCAGCGGAGGGGGAAGCCAAGCTTTCTTT.

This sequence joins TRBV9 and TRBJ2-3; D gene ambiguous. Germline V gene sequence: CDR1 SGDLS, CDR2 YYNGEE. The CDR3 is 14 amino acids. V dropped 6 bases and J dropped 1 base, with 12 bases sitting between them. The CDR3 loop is CASNPLGRTDTQYF. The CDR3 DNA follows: TGTGCCAGCAACCCTCTCGGACGCACAGATACGCAGTATTTT.

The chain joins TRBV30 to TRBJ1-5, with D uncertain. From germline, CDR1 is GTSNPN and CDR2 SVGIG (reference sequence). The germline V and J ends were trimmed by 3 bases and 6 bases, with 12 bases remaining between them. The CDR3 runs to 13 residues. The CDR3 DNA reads TGTGCCTGGAGCGAGAACGACGGTCAGCCCCAGCATTTT. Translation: CAWSENDGQPQHF. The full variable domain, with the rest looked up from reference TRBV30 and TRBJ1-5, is SQTIHQWPATLVQPVGSPLSLECTVEGTSNPNLYWYRQAAGRGLQLLFYSVGIGQISSEVPQNLSASRPQDRQFILSSKKLLLSDSGFYLCAWSENDGQPQHFGDGTRLSIL.

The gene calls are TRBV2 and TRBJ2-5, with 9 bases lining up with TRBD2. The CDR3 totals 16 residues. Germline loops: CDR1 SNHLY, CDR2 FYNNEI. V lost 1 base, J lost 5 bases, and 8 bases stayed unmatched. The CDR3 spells CASSEDSGSGRETQYF. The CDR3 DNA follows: TGTGCCAGCAGTGAAGATAGCGGGAGCGGACGGGAGACCCAGTACTTC.

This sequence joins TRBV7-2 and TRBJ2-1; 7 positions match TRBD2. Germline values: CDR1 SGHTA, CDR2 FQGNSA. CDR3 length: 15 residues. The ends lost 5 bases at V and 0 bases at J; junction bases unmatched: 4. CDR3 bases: TGTGCCAGCAGCCCTAGCGGAAGCTCCTACAATGAGCAGTTCTTC. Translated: CASSPSGSSYNEQFF.

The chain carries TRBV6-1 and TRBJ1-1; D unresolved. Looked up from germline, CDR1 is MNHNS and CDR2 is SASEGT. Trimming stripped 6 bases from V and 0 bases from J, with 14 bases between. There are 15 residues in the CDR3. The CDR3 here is CASRSDPLMNTEAFF. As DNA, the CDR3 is TGTGCCAGCAGGTCGGACCCTCTTATGAACACTGAAGCTTTCTTT.

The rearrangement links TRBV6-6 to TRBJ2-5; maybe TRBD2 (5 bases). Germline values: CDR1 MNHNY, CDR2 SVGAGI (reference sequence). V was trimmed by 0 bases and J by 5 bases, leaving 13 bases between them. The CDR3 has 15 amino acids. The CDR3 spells CASSYSSGWSETQYF. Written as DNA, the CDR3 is TGTGCCAGCAGTTACTCCAGCGGCTGGAGCGAGACCCAGTACTTC.

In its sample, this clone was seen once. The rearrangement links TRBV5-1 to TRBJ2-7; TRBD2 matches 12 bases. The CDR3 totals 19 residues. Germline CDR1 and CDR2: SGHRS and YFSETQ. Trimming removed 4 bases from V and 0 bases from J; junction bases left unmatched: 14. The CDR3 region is CASSSGLAGRTSSSYEQYF. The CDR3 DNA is TGCGCCAGCAGCAGCGGACTAGCGGGGAGGACCTCCAGCTCCTACGAGCAGTACTTC.

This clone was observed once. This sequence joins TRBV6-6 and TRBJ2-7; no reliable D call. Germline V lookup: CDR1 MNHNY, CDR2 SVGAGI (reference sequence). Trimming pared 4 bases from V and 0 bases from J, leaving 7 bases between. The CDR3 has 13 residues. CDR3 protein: CASSLRDSYEQYF. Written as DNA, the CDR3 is TGTGCCAGCAGTTTAAGAGACTCCTACGAGCAGTACTTC.